The 31 T cell receptor beta chains presented below share a single source sample, sequenced in a study of T cell repertoires and HLA-DP antigens. Antigens of these TCRs are unknown. Measured with immunoSEQ multiplex PCR; TCRdb has only the in-frame clones, and not every one. The data contain about 110,000 clones, 90% to 95% of them singletons. Sample: CD4+ T cells from PBMCs. The receptors were sampled from a woman aged 18-29 years in good health and CMV-seronegative.

CDR3 nucleotides: TGTGCCAGCAGTTCTCCGCAGGGACCAGATACGCAGTATTTT. Amino acids: CASSSPQGPDTQYF. The J gene is TRBJ2-3, the V gene TRBV28; perhaps D is TRBD1 or TRBD2 (5 bases each). Per germline, CDR1 MDHEN and CDR2 SYDVKM. The CDR3 sequence is 14 residues long. Trimming cost V 4 bases and J 4 bases, with 12 bases left between them.

The genes are TRBV19 and TRBJ1-2; TRBD1 might be the D (5 bases). Trimming removed 5 bases from V and 7 bases from J, with 20 bases in between. CDR1 and CDR2 (germline): LNHDA, SQIVND (reference sequence). There are 15 residues in the CDR3. The CDR3, as DNA: TGTGCCAGTAGTCCCCGTCTTGGGGGGGTATTTGGCTACACCTTC. It is translated as CASSPRLGGVFGYTF.

This clone occurred once. The same CDR3 is also encoded by other DNA sequences in this sample. The V and J genes are TRBV6-6 and TRBJ2-7; D is possibly TRBD1 (6 bases). CDR3 length equals 13 residues. Per germline, CDR1 MNHNY and CDR2 SVGAGI (reference sequence). The CDR3 region has the DNA TGCGCCAGCAGCCGCACAGGGACCGGAGAGCAGTACGTC. It encodes CASSRTGTGEQYV.

CDR3 region: CATSRGDQGADYGYTF. In DNA, the CDR3 is TGTGCCACCAGCAGAGGTGACCAGGGGGCGGACTATGGCTACACCTTC. The chain employs TRBV15 and TRBJ1-2; TRBD1 matches 8 bases. The CDR3 extends over 16 amino acids. After removal of 1 base from V and 3 bases from J, the junction contained 7 bases not matched to a gene. Germline CDR1 LNHNV, CDR2 YYDKDF (reference sequence).

This chain joins TRBV6-4 and TRBJ1-2, with D perhaps TRBD1 (6 bases). The germline V and J ends were trimmed by 5 bases and 4 bases, with 14 bases remaining between them. The germline V gene has CDR1 MRHNA and CDR2 SNTAGT. The CDR3 covers 14 residues. CDR3 loop: CASSSRGGGYGYTF. The CDR3 nucleotides are TGTGCCAGCAGTAGCCGGGGGGGCGGCTATGGCTACACCTTC.

The rearrangement joins TRBV2 to TRBJ2-3, with a weak D call TRBD1 (5 bases). There are 15 residues in the CDR3. Trimming removed 3 bases from V and 1 base from J, with 11 bases in between. The germline CDR1 and CDR2 sequences are SNHLY and FYNNEI. The CDR3 sequence is CASSDSVGGTDTQYF. CDR3 nucleotide sequence: TGTGCCAGCAGTGATTCTGTAGGGGGCACAGATACGCAGTATTTT.

J is TRBJ2-3 and V is TRBV6-6, with 8 nucleotides matching TRBD1. The V gene's germline CDR1 is MNHNY and CDR2 SVGAGI (reference sequence). The CDR3 has 15 residues. V shed 6 bases, J shed 1 base, and the junction held 6 bases outside the gene matches. The CDR3 DNA is TGTGCCAGCAGCCGACAGGGGACCGGCACAGATACGCAGTATTTT. Its translation: CASSRQGTGTDTQYF.

The rearrangement links TRBV5-6 to TRBJ2-2, with 9 nucleotides matching TRBD1. Per the germline V gene, CDR1 is SGHDT and CDR2 is YYEEEE. V was clipped by 1 base and J by 3 bases; unmatched bases: 4. This CDR3 region has 16 residues. The CDR3 loop reads CASSLYRGQDTGELFF. The CDR3 DNA reads as TGTGCCAGCAGCTTGTACAGGGGGCAGGACACCGGGGAGCTGTTTTTT.

V usage is TRBV7-2 and J usage is TRBJ2-3, with TRBD1 matching 8 bases. The CDR3 runs 14 residues. Germline loops: CDR1 SGHTA, CDR2 FQGNSA. V shed 1 base and J 7 bases; nucleotides not matched to a gene: 4. The CDR3 sequence is CASSLGTGSNTQYF. The DNA of the CDR3 is TGTGCCAGCAGCTTAGGGACAGGGTCAAATACGCAGTATTTT.

The V gene is TRBV11-1, the J gene TRBJ2-1; 15 bases fit TRBD2. Trimming took 4 bases from V and 1 from J; bases not matched to a gene: 2. The germline gives CDR1 SGHAT, CDR2 FQDESV (reference sequence). This CDR3 has 17 amino acids. CDR3 amino acids: CASSYGLAGGSYNEQFF. The DNA for the CDR3 is TGTGCCAGCAGCTACGGACTAGCGGGGGGGTCCTACAATGAGCAGTTCTTC.

V and J are TRBV10-3 and TRBJ2-7, with D unresolved. V was shortened by 3 bases and J by 6 bases, with 9 bases between the two germline ends. Germline CDR1 ENHRY, CDR2 SYGVKD. This CDR3 region has 12 residues. Written as DNA, the CDR3 is TGTGCCATCAGTGAATGGGCAGCCGAGCAGTACTTC. This encodes CAISEWAAEQYF.

The chain combines TRBV28 with TRBJ1-5; D perhaps matches TRBD1 (5 bases). The CDR3 extends over 15 amino acids. Germline V gives CDR1 MDHEN, CDR2 SYDVKM. V dropped 3 bases and J dropped 0 bases, with 9 bases sitting between them. CDR3 loop: CASSFKDTSNQPQHF. In DNA, the CDR3 is TGTGCCAGCAGTTTTAAGGACACTAGCAATCAGCCCCAGCATTTT.

The chain has TRBV11-1 and TRBJ2-7; TRBD1 matches at 7 bases. V gave up 2 bases and J gave up 2 bases; unmatched junction bases: 3. Germline V CDR1 and CDR2: SGHAT, FQDESV (reference sequence). This CDR3 region has 14 residues. Here the CDR3 DNA reads TGTGCCAGCAGCTTACCGGACAGGACCTACGAGCAGTACTTC. This codes for CASSLPDRTYEQYF.

The chain combines TRBV11-3 with TRBJ1-1; possibly TRBD1 for D (5 bases). The CDR3 has 13 amino acids. Germline-derived CDR1 and CDR2 are SGHNT and YENEEA. Between the trimmed V and J ends, which lost 0 bases and 11 bases, there was a span of 13 bases. CDR3 sequence (DNA): TGTGCCAGCAGCTTAGACCCAAGCAGGGACGCTTTCTTT. The encoded protein is CASSLDPSRDAFF.

The chain carries TRBV28 and TRBJ2-1; no definite D call. The germline V gene has CDR1 MDHEN and CDR2 SYDVKM. CDR3 length: 10 amino acids. V was clipped by 8 bases and J by 4 bases, with 3 bases between them. This CDR3 is CASAYNEQFF. In DNA, the CDR3 is TGTGCCAGCGCATACAATGAGCAGTTCTTC.

This clone was counted once. The chain joins TRBV25-1 to TRBJ1-1; D is perhaps TRBD1 (5 bases). From germline, CDR1 is MGHDK and CDR2 SYGVNS. The CDR3 loop spans 15 amino acids. Trimming shortened V by 2 bases and J by 0 bases, and 10 bases separated the two germline ends. This CDR3 reads CASSEVGLMNTEAFF. The CDR3 DNA reads as TGTGCCAGCAGTGAAGTGGGACTCATGAACACTGAAGCTTTCTTT. Together with reference TRBV25-1 and TRBJ1-1, the CDR3 gives the full variable domain: EADIYQTPRYLVIGTGKKITLECSQTMGHDKMYWYQQDPGMELHLIHYSYGVNSTEKGDLSSESTVSRIRTEHFPLTLESARPSHTSQYLCASSEVGLMNTEAFFGQGTRLTVV.

The chain combines TRBV19 with TRBJ2-5; D gene unclear. Trimming removed 9 bases at V and 1 base at J, with 9 bases between. The length of the CDR3 is 12 residues. Germline-derived CDR1 and CDR2 are LNHDA and SQIVND (reference sequence). The CDR3 bases are TGTGCCAGCGGGCCGACCCAAGAGACCCAGTACTTC. Encoded protein: CASGPTQETQYF.

The chain links TRBV28 to TRBJ2-5; 9 bases are shared with TRBD2. The germline gives CDR1 MDHEN, CDR2 SYDVKM. V lost 4 bases, J lost 5 bases, and 8 bases stayed unmatched. The CDR3 loop spans 15 amino acids. CDR3 in amino acids: CASSSAGGPRETQYF. For the CDR3, the DNA is TGTGCCAGCAGTTCGGCGGGAGGGCCGAGGGAGACCCAGTACTTC.

This clone was observed a single time. The chain is built from TRBV25-1 and TRBJ2-2; TRBD2 aligns across 11 bases. CDR1 and CDR2 from the germline V gene are MGHDK and SYGVNS. J lost 3 bases, V lost 4 bases, and 4 bases had no gene match. This CDR3 has 16 amino acids. CDR3 nucleotide sequence: TGTGCCAGCAGTGTGGGGACTAGCGGACACACCGGGGAGCTGTTTTTT. Its translation: CASSVGTSGHTGELFF.

The CDR3 nucleotides read TGCAGTGCTGGGGATCAGCCCCAGCATTTT. Its translation is CSAGDQPQHF. The V call is TRBV20-1, the J call TRBJ1-5, with unresolved D. The germline CDR1 and CDR2 sequences are DFQATT and SNEGSKA (reference sequence). V shed 5 bases and J shed 5 bases, with 4 bases lying between them. CDR3 size: 10 residues.

The chain is built from TRBV29-1 and TRBJ1-2; 11 bases are a match to TRBD1. V was clipped by 5 bases and J by 4 bases; unmatched bases: 21. From germline, CDR1 is SQVTM and CDR2 ANQGSEA. The length of the CDR3 is 19 residues. The DNA of the CDR3 is TGCAGCGTTTTGCCGGGACAGGGGGTTGTTTTAGGTTTTTCCTATGGCTACACCTTC. The encoded protein is CSVLPGQGVVLGFSYGYTF.

This chain uses TRBV4-2 with TRBJ1-6, with TRBD1 as a possible D gene (6 bases). V was pared by 5 bases and J by 9 bases, with 23 bases between. CDR3 length equals 17 residues. Looked up from germline, CDR1 is LGHNA and CDR2 is YNFKEQ. CDR3 sequence reads: CASSEVRGHLLGSPLHF. The CDR3, as DNA: TGTGCCAGCAGCGAAGTCCGGGGACACCTTCTGGGTTCACCCCTCCACTTT.

This chain uses TRBV15 with TRBJ1-1; 11 bases line up with TRBD1. Germline-derived CDR1 and CDR2 are LNHNV and YYDKDF (reference sequence). V lost 5 bases to trimming and J lost 11 bases; unmatched junction nucleotides: 4. CDR3 length: 12 residues. DNA for the CDR3: TGTGCCACCAGCGGGACAGGGGGACGGGCTTTCTTT. Protein: CATSGTGGRAFF.

In this sample, this clone turned up a few times. The chain is built from TRBV29-1 and TRBJ2-1, with 7 bases aligning to TRBD1. V lost 8 bases, J lost 6 bases, and 13 bases stayed unmatched. In germline, CDR1 is SQVTM, CDR2 ANQGSEA. There are 14 residues in the CDR3. CDR3 sequence (DNA): TGCAGCTCTTATAAGGTGGGACAGACCAATGAGCAGTTCTTC. Residues: CSSYKVGQTNEQFF.

The chain joins TRBV28 to TRBJ1-4; weak D call: TRBD1 (6 bases). Trimming removed 3 bases at V and 8 bases at J, with 16 bases between. CDR1 and CDR2 (germline): MDHEN, SYDVKM. CDR3 length: 15 amino acids. The chain's CDR3 is CASSLRLQGTEKLFF. The CDR3 bases are TGTGCCAGCAGTTTGCGTCTGCAGGGGACGGAAAAACTGTTTTTT.

The chain uses TRBV11-2 and TRBJ2-1; 8 bases match TRBD2. Germline V gene sequence: CDR1 SGHAT, CDR2 FQNNGV. J was trimmed by 5 bases and V by 1 base; bases with no gene match: 10. The CDR3 has 17 amino acids. The CDR3 bases are TGTGCCAGCAGCTTAGCCTCACTAGCGGTGATTGACAATGAGCAGTTCTTC. Its translation is CASSLASLAVIDNEQFF.

The chain is built from TRBV18 and TRBJ1-2; a possible D gene is TRBD1 (6 bases). The CDR3 sequence is 14 residues long. The V gene's germline CDR1 is KGHSH and CDR2 LQKENI. V was trimmed by 3 bases and J by 4 bases, leaving 12 bases between them. CDR3 sequence: CASSPDRQAYGYTF. In nucleotides, the CDR3 is TGTGCCAGCTCACCGGATCGACAGGCCTATGGCTACACCTTC.

The rearrangement uses TRBV6-6 and TRBJ2-7; no clear D. The V gene lost 6 bases and the J gene lost 3 bases, with 18 bases spanning the gap. Germline assignment: CDR1 MNHNY and CDR2 SVGAGI (reference sequence). The CDR3 runs 15 residues. This CDR3 is CASSRILDPNYEQYF. The CDR3 DNA follows: TGTGCCAGCAGCCGCATTTTGGACCCTAACTACGAGCAGTACTTC.

The chain links TRBV6-5 to TRBJ2-3; a possible D gene is TRBD1 (6 bases). V lost 5 bases and J lost 1, with 10 bases in between. CDR3 length: 14 residues. Germline CDR1 and CDR2: MNHEY and SVGAGI. Here the CDR3 reads CASSGGHGTDTQYF. The CDR3 DNA reads TGTGCCAGCAGTGGGGGCCATGGCACAGATACGCAGTATTTT.

V is TRBV28 and J is TRBJ2-3; the match to TRBD1 covers 8 bases. Germline loops: CDR1 MDHEN, CDR2 SYDVKM. V dropped 10 bases and J dropped 12; count of bases not matched to a gene: 12. This CDR3 region has 12 residues. CDR3 protein: CAINSGAGGQYF. DNA of the CDR3: TGTGCCATCAACTCGGGGGCAGGGGGCCAGTATTTT.

The chain is built from TRBV5-1 and TRBJ2-3, with D possibly TRBD1 on 5 matching bases. CDR1 and CDR2 from the germline V gene are SGHRS and YFSETQ. The CDR3 consists of 14 residues. The V end lost 0 bases, the J end lost 4 bases, and 9 bases lay between the germline ends. As DNA, the CDR3 is TGCGCCAGCAGCTTGGGGGGCGTGCCAGATACGCAGTATTTT. Amino acid sequence: CASSLGGVPDTQYF. Combining the CDR3 with reference TRBV5-1 and TRBJ2-3 gives the whole variable domain KAGVTQTPRYLIKTRGQQVTLSCSPISGHRSVSWYQQTPGQGLQFLFEYFSETQRNKGNFPGRFSGRQFSNSRSEMNVSTLELGDSALYLCASSLGGVPDTQYFGPGTRLTVL.